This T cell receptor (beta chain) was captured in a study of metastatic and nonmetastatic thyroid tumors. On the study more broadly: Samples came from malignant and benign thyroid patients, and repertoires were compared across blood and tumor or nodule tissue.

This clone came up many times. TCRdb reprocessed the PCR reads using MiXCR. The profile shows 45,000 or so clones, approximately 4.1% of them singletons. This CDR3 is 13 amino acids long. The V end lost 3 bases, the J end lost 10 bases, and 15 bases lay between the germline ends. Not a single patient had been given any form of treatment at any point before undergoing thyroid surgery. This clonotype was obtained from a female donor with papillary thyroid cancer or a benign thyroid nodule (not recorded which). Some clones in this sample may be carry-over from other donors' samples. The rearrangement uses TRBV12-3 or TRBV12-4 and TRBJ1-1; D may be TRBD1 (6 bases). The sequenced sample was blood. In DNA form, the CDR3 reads TGTGCCAGCAGTTTCAGGGACACCTTCTCAGCTTTCTTT. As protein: CASSFRDTFSAFF.